This passage covers 16 T cell receptor beta chains from one sample sequenced in a study of cytomegalovirus exposure and HLA in healthy donors. Primers for the PCR totalled 60 Vbeta and 13 Jbeta. Generated by immunoSEQ multiplex PCR, the TCRdb table keeps only in-frame clones and is missing some. The sample yields 160,000 or so clones, 75% to 80% seen once. The sample comprised PBMCs. These receptors all come from a woman in her thirties or forties in good health and CMV-seronegative.

V usage is TRBV2 and J usage is TRBJ2-1, with 13 positions matching TRBD2. Germline assignment: CDR1 SNHLY and CDR2 FYNNEI. Trimming at V came to 4 bases and at J to 6 bases, leaving 21 bases not matched to a gene. The CDR3 covers 21 residues. The CDR3 DNA reads TGTGCCAGCAGTGCCACCCGGCCCCTCCAAAAGACTAGCGGGGGGACCAATGAGCAGTTCTTC. This gives the protein CASSATRPLQKTSGGTNEQFF.

The V and J genes are TRBV5-4 and TRBJ2-7; either TRBD1 or TRBD2 may supply D (10 bases each). There are 17 residues in the CDR3. Trimming took off 4 bases at V and 6 bases at J, with 26 bases between the two ends. Germline CDR1 reads SGHNT; CDR2 reads YYREEE (reference sequence). CDR3 protein: CASSLDRGQAGGPEQYF. DNA for the CDR3: TGTGCCAGCAGCCTCGACAGGGGGCAAGCGGGGGGGCCCGAGCAGTACTTC.

The chain uses TRBV19 and TRBJ1-1; D unresolved. CDR1 is LNHDA and CDR2 is SQIVND in the germline V gene (reference sequence). This CDR3 comprises 14 residues. Trimming took 3 bases from V and 5 from J, leaving 13 bases between them. CDR3 amino acids: CASSIAASRTEAFF. CDR3 nucleotides: TGTGCCAGTAGTATCGCTGCGTCCAGGACTGAAGCTTTCTTT.

The chain links TRBV10-2 to TRBJ1-5; TRBD1 is a possible D gene (5 bases). V lost 0 bases and J 6 bases, leaving 12 bases between the germline ends. The CDR3 is made up of 15 amino acids. Germline V CDR1 and CDR2: WSHSY, SAAADI. CDR3 nucleotides: TGCGCCAGCAGTGAGTCGGGGCGTAGAGGTCAGCCCCAGCATTTT. This sequence encodes CASSESGRRGQPQHF.

The chain links TRBV7-9 to TRBJ2-3; D not certain. Germline V gene data show CDR1 as SEHNR and CDR2 as FQNEAQ (reference sequence). The V and J ends lost 5 bases and 2 bases respectively, with 17 bases between them. The length of the CDR3 is 16 residues. The CDR3 region has the DNA TGTGCCAGCAGCCCAGACCGGGTTTTGCTCACAGATACGCAGTATTTT. Translating it yields CASSPDRVLLTDTQYF.

The chain is built from TRBV7-9 and TRBJ1-4; the D is unclear. Germline CDR1 and CDR2: SEHNR and FQNEAQ (reference sequence). V shed 5 bases and J shed 3 bases, with 10 bases lying between them. The CDR3 contains 14 residues. The CDR3 region has the DNA TGTGCCAGCAGCGCGATCCGGTCTAATGAAAAACTGTTTTTT. Protein product: CASSAIRSNEKLFF.

The count of this clone is one. The chain recombines TRBV5-4 with TRBJ2-3, with 9 bases aligning to TRBD2. Germline CDR1 SGHNT, CDR2 YYREEE (reference sequence). The CDR3 is made up of 15 amino acids. V gave up 0 bases and J gave up 5 bases; unmatched junction bases: 4. CDR3 DNA: TGTGCCAGCAGCTTGGGGGCGGGGGGGAAAGATACGCAGTATTTT. Amino acid sequence: CASSLGAGGKDTQYF.

The chain joins TRBV5-1 to TRBJ1-1; the D is unclear. The V end was cut by 3 bases, the J end by 1 base, with 7 bases between. The CDR3 has 13 amino acids. The germline V gene has CDR1 SGHRS and CDR2 YFSETQ. Here the CDR3 DNA reads TGCGCCAGCAGCTCTGACACGAACACTGAAGCTTTCTTT. It translates to CASSSDTNTEAFF.

The chain employs TRBV6-5 and TRBJ2-3, with a weak D call TRBD2 (5 bases). The CDR3 runs to 15 residues. Between the trimmed V and J ends, which lost 2 bases and 5 bases, there was a span of 14 bases. Looked up from germline, CDR1 is MNHEY and CDR2 is SVGAGI. DNA of the CDR3: TGTGCCAGCAGTTACGACCGGGGTCGGGGAGATACGCAGTATTTT. Encoded protein: CASSYDRGRGDTQYF.

The genes are TRBV11-3 and TRBJ2-1; possible D gene TRBD1, 6 bases. CDR1 and CDR2 (germline): SGHNT, YENEEA. This CDR3 contains 14 residues. Trimming shortened V by 2 bases and J by 4 bases, and 9 bases separated the two germline ends. The CDR3 loop reads CASSLNRVYNEQFF. For the CDR3, the DNA is TGTGCCAGCAGCTTAAACAGGGTTTACAATGAGCAGTTCTTC.

V and J are TRBV27 and TRBJ2-7, with 7 bases aligning to TRBD1. CDR1 and CDR2 from the germline V gene are MNHEY and SMNVEV (reference sequence). The CDR3 covers 15 residues. J was trimmed by 4 bases and V by 6 bases; bases with no gene match: 12. CDR3 in amino acids: CASSPQTGPSYEQYF. CDR3 nucleotides: TGTGCCAGCAGCCCACAGACAGGGCCGTCGTACGAGCAGTACTTC.

The rearrangement joins TRBV20-1 to TRBJ2-3; D unclear. The CDR3 sequence is 11 residues long. Trimming cost V 5 bases and J 4 bases, with 7 bases left between them. Germline loops: CDR1 DFQATT, CDR2 SNEGSKA (reference sequence). The CDR3 DNA follows: TGCAGTGCTCCCCAGGCAGATACGCAGTATTTT. Its translation: CSAPQADTQYF.

This chain joins TRBV9 and TRBJ2-5; the match to TRBD1 covers 7 bases. The last part of the DNA fits TRBJ2-7 better; the J call may be wrong. The CDR3 extends over 13 amino acids. Germline CDR1 and CDR2: SGDLS and YYNGEE. This CDR3 is CASPGGQHYEQYF. CDR3 nucleotides: TGTGCCAGTCCAGGGGGACAGCACTACGAGCAGTACTTC.

The chain couples TRBV11-1 to TRBJ2-5; TRBD2 aligns across 12 bases. J was trimmed by 5 bases and V by 1 base; bases with no gene match: 8. The CDR3 is 17 amino acids. Germline loops: CDR1 SGHAT, CDR2 FQDESV (reference sequence). CDR3 in DNA: TGTGCCAGCAGCTTAGGGGCGACTAGCGGGGGTTGGGAGACCCAGTACTTC. This encodes CASSLGATSGGWETQYF. Combining the CDR3 with reference TRBV11-1 and TRBJ2-5 gives the whole variable domain EAEVAQSPRYKITEKSQAVAFWCDPISGHATLYWYRQILGQGPELLVQFQDESVVDDSQLPKDRFSAERLKGVDSTLKIQPAELGDSAMYLCASSLGATSGGWETQYFGPGTRLLVL.

The chain is built from TRBV6-6 and TRBJ2-7, with TRBD1 identical over 7 bases. Losses at the gene ends were 6 bases for V and 3 bases for J; bases not matched to a gene: 5. CDR3 length equals 13 residues. Germline assignment: CDR1 MNHNY and CDR2 SVGAGI (reference sequence). The CDR3 sequence is CASSSTGFYEQYF. CDR3 in DNA: TGTGCCAGCAGCTCGACAGGGTTCTACGAGCAGTACTTC.

The chain uses TRBV19 and TRBJ1-2; possibly TRBD1 for D (5 bases). CDR3 length equals 15 residues. Trimming took off 3 bases at V and 2 bases at J, with 13 bases between the two ends. The germline gives CDR1 LNHDA, CDR2 SQIVND (reference sequence). The chain's CDR3 is CASSIRQTVNYGYTF. The CDR3 DNA reads as TGTGCCAGTAGTATCAGGCAGACAGTAAACTATGGCTACACCTTC.